This T cell receptor beta chain comes out of a study of OX40 agonist ivuxolimab in advanced cancers. Germline CDR1 reads LNHDA; CDR2 reads SQIVND (reference sequence). V lost 0 bases, J lost 3 bases, and 4 bases stayed unmatched. This CDR3 is 15 amino acids long. The repertoire was sequenced with immunoSEQ multiplex PCR; TCRdb's copy has only in-frame clones and lacks some. The table includes fewer than 55,000 clones, 65% to 85% detected once. The sequence was collected from an adult with an advanced solid tumor such as melanoma, head and neck, liver or kidney cancer. This rearrangement joins TRBV19 to TRBJ2-7, with TRBD1 identical over 8 bases. Here the sequenced sample was CD4+ or CD8+ T cells sorted from blood, taken in a trial of the OX40 agonist ivuxolimab. The CDR3 region is CASSIDRDRYYEQYF. The CDR3 bases are TGTGCCAGTAGTATAGATCGGGACAGGTACTACGAGCAGTACTTC. The full variable domain, its missing parts supplied by reference TRBV19 and TRBJ2-7, is DGGITQSPKYLFRKEGQNVTLSCEQNLNHDAMYWYRQDPGQGLRLIYYSQIVNDFQKGDIAEGYSVSREKKESFPLTVTSAQKNPTAFYLCASSIDRDRYYEQYFGPGTRLTVT.